A selection of T cell receptor beta chains follows, all from one sample in a study of blood T cell repertoires in COVID-19. Sequencing used immunoSEQ multiplex PCR; TCRdb keeps in-frame clones, though not all of them. The sample yields about 56,000 clones, around 70% seen once. The sample was peripheral blood. The receptors shown here come from a woman aged 70 to 79 with COVID-19, enrolled during active disease. Each CDR3 is given without its conserved first and last residue. Fields, in order: V gene, CDR3 protein.

v_call: TRBV19
cdr3_aa: ACTDTHYGYT

v_call: TRBV2
cdr3_aa: ASSEGAPAGYT

v_call: TRBV5-1
cdr3_aa: ASSLQQGRQAF

v_call: TRBV7-9
cdr3_aa: ASSLGSDRVHGYT

v_call: TRBV7-8
cdr3_aa: ASSQSEDFQETQY

v_call: TRBV7-6
cdr3_aa: ASSLTPGQGNSPLH

v_call: TRBV5-6
cdr3_aa: ASSLGLEQY

v_call: TRBV7-9
cdr3_aa: ASSFTGPGELF

v_call: TRBV7-9
cdr3_aa: ASSHPSQGGRPDTQY

v_call: TRBV27
cdr3_aa: ASSPADYNEQF

v_call: TRBV9
cdr3_aa: ASSVAGLVGEGPDTQY

v_call: TRBV3-1/TRBV3-2
cdr3_aa: ASRARGKTDTQY

v_call: TRBV7-2
cdr3_aa: ASSATVTPGDGYT

v_call: TRBV4-1
cdr3_aa: ASSQLTGYEQY

v_call: TRBV12-3/TRBV12-4
cdr3_aa: ASSLLLANEQF

v_call: TRBV21-1
cdr3_aa: ASSKTHLYNSPLH

v_call: TRBV5-1
cdr3_aa: ASRKGQGVNNEQF

v_call: TRBV4-3
cdr3_aa: ASSVQGGYEQY

v_call: TRBV6-2/TRBV6-3
cdr3_aa: ASSGDRGQPQH

v_call: TRBV6-4
cdr3_aa: ASSDGGLGTQY

v_call: TRBV10-3
cdr3_aa: ASGQGLTEAF

v_call: TRBV4-2
cdr3_aa: ASSQGAQLGDTQY

v_call: TRBV5-1
cdr3_aa: ASSGNGSPQETQY

v_call: TRBV20-1
cdr3_aa: SLGGTDTQY

v_call: TRBV13
cdr3_aa: ASSPRDSSYEQY

v_call: TRBV4-3
cdr3_aa: ASSQDRTSGGSDTQY

v_call: TRBV6-5
cdr3_aa: ASSSGVGVAF

v_call: TRBV9
cdr3_aa: ASSAGQGTDTQY

v_call: TRBV7-2
cdr3_aa: ASSTNSGGGTDTQY

v_call: TRBV5-1
cdr3_aa: ASSPGGGQNSPLH

v_call: TRBV4-2
cdr3_aa: ASSRAPGTEETQY